This T cell receptor (beta chain) was captured by sequencing in a study of blood T cell repertoires in COVID-19. On the study more broadly: Both acute and convalescent COVID-19 samples were obtained from the United States, Italy and Spain. T cells, B-cell-depleted T cells, or PBMCs provided the cDNA or gDNA that served as material.

V was trimmed by 2 bases and J by 1 base, leaving 9 bases between them. The CDR3 is made up of 15 amino acids. Germline CDR1 reads SGHNT; CDR2 reads YENEEA. Authors' methods: By means of reference gene primer amplification, nucleated cell counts were estimated. The repertoire was sequenced with immunoSEQ multiplex PCR; TCRdb's copy has only in-frame clones and lacks some. D and trimming come from the DNA, and the V and J calls and clone size come from that table. The data hold approximately 140,000 clones, with about 83% observed a single time. The chain combines TRBV11-3 with TRBJ2-1; D is possibly TRBD2 (5 bases). The specimen was peripheral blood. This clonotype originated in a middle-aged man with active or convalescent COVID-19. This chain's CDR3 is CASSLLSGSYNEQFF. As DNA, the CDR3 is TGTGCCAGCAGCTTATTGTCGGGGTCCTACAATGAGCAGTTCTTC. Together with reference TRBV11-3 and TRBJ2-1, the CDR3 gives the full variable domain: EAGVVQSPRYKIIEKKQPVAFWCNPISGHNTLYWYLQNLGQGPELLIRYENEEAVDDSQLPKDRFSAERLKGVDSTLKIQPAELGDSAVYLCASSLLSGSYNEQFFGPGTRLTVL.